What follows is one T cell receptor beta chain and its context. As yet, its antigen is unknown. Each cell subset's genomic DNA was divided evenly among several immunoSEQ plates. The protocol was immunoSEQ multiplex PCR, while the TCRdb copy is restricted to in-frame clones and leaves out a portion. The table has about 2 million clones, over 85% seen once. The data are from a study of shared clonotypes between healthy human individuals. About the study: Every donor yielded three CD4 naive, three CD4 memory, two CD8 naive and one CD8 memory plate. Broader study findings: Memory subsets generally showed lower estimated richness than naive subsets. Among non-shared clonotypes, generation probabilities were lower than among those shared by all four donors.

Trimming cost V 4 bases and J 10 bases; bases outside gene matches: 10. This CDR3 comprises 14 residues. Germline CDR1 SEHNR, CDR2 FQNEAQ (reference sequence). Positive CCR7 selection of CD45RO-negative cells yielded the naive CD8 cells, and terminally differentiated effector memory CD45RA+ cells were excluded. The sample comprised naive CD8+ T cells sorted from blood. The chain uses TRBV7-9 and TRBJ2-1; 7 bases agree with TRBD1. This receptor was identified in a man in his late teens or twenties in good health. CDR3 nucleotide sequence: TGTGCCAGCAGCTCAGAACGACACAGGGGAGAGCAGTTCTTC. Amino acids: CASSSERHRGEQFF.